A single sample gave rise to the 15 T cell receptor beta chains below, sequenced in a study of shared clonotypes between healthy human individuals. The data were produced by immunoSEQ multiplex PCR, yet TCRdb's version contains in-frame clones alone and is incomplete. The sample lists hundreds of thousands of clones; roughly three quarters were seen once. The sample was PBMCs. The receptors stem from a middle-aged woman in good health. Some clones in this sample may be carry-over from other donors' samples.

The J gene is TRBJ1-1, the V gene TRBV25-1; maybe TRBD1 (5 bases). The CDR3 runs 17 residues. V dropped 6 bases and J dropped 3 bases, with 23 bases sitting between them. Germline V lookup: CDR1 MGHDK, CDR2 SYGVNS. Here the CDR3 reads CASRGIGTVRGDTEAFF. DNA for the CDR3: TGTGCCAGCAGGGGAATTGGGACCGTCCGAGGGGACACTGAAGCTTTCTTT.

V usage is TRBV30 and J usage is TRBJ2-5; 9 bases agree with TRBD2. The length of the CDR3 is 16 residues. V shed 0 bases, J shed 5 bases, and the junction held 10 bases outside the gene matches. Germline CDR1 and CDR2: GTSNPN and SVGIG (reference sequence). CDR3 region: CAWSVGVAGGPETQYF. CDR3 DNA: TGTGCCTGGAGTGTAGGGGTCGCGGGAGGGCCGGAGACCCAGTACTTC. Based on the CDR3 plus reference TRBV30 and TRBJ2-5, the full variable domain is SQTIHQWPATLVQPVGSPLSLECTVEGTSNPNLYWYRQAAGRGLQLLFYSVGIGQISSEVPQNLSASRPQDRQFILSSKKLLLSDSGFYLCAWSVGVAGGPETQYFGPGTRLLVL.

This sequence joins TRBV7-2 and TRBJ2-2; tentatively, D is TRBD2 (6 bases). The CDR3 extends over 15 amino acids. The germline V gene has CDR1 SGHTA and CDR2 FQGNSA. With 1 base removed from V and 3 bases from J, the gap between germline ends came to 9 bases. In DNA form, the CDR3 reads TGTGCCAGCAGCTTAGGCAGCGGGTACACCGGGGAGCTGTTTTTT. Protein product: CASSLGSGYTGELFF.

This clone has just a few counts. This clone may be a read error of a much larger clone one base away. This sequence joins TRBV30 and TRBJ1-5; no reliable D call. CDR1 is GTSNPN and CDR2 is SVGIG in the germline V gene (reference sequence). The CDR3 is 12 amino acids. For the CDR3, the DNA is TGTACCTGGAGCGGAAGCAATCAGCCCCAGCATTTT. It translates to CTWSGSNQPQHF.

The chain combines TRBV15 with TRBJ1-1; no clear D. Germline V gene lookup returns CDR1 LNHNV and CDR2 YYDKDF (reference sequence). V was cut by 0 bases and J by 1 base, with 6 bases left in between. This CDR3 has 14 residues. DNA of the CDR3: TGTGCCACCAGCAGAGATCGGCGGAACACTGAAGCTTTCTTT. It encodes CATSRDRRNTEAFF.

This clone has a handful of counts. An end of the junction does not agree with germline; a read error may underlie this. The chain joins TRBV6-5 to TRBJ2-2; 8 bases are shared with TRBD1. CDR1 MNHEY and CDR2 SVGAGI come from the germline V gene. The CDR3 extends over 15 amino acids. The CDR3 DNA reads as TGCGCCAGCAGTTACGTCAGGGGGCTCACCGGGGAGCTGTTTTTT. It specifies CASSYVRGLTGELFF.

CDR3 region: CASSPITSGPTDTQYF. DNA for the CDR3: TGTGCCAGCAGCCCAATCACTAGCGGGCCCACAGATACGCAGTATTTT. This chain links TRBV7-2 with TRBJ2-3; 9 bases line up with TRBD2. From germline, CDR1 is SGHTA and CDR2 FQGNSA. This CDR3 is 16 amino acids long. V was pared by 5 bases and J by 2 bases, with 8 bases of the junction left unmatched.

The V and J genes are TRBV28 and TRBJ2-6, with D uncertain. V was cut by 5 bases and J by 0 bases, with 8 bases left in between. The CDR3 length is 15 residues. Germline V gene data show CDR1 as MDHEN and CDR2 as SYDVKM. CDR3 loop: CASSALLSGANVLTF. CDR3 sequence (DNA): TGTGCCAGCAGTGCACTGCTCTCTGGGGCCAACGTCCTGACTTTC.

The rearrangement links TRBV18 to TRBJ2-3; no definite D call. The V gene's germline CDR1 is KGHSH and CDR2 LQKENI. The CDR3 is 15 amino acids. V lost 4 bases, J lost 7 bases, and 18 bases lay in between. This CDR3 is CASSLRAPSAYTQYF. The CDR3 coding sequence is TGTGCCAGCTCACTCCGGGCCCCGTCCGCGTATACGCAGTATTTT.

The chain combines TRBV9 with TRBJ2-7; 7 bases map to TRBD1. After removal of 4 bases from V and 3 bases from J, the junction contained 7 bases not matched to a gene. The length of the CDR3 is 14 residues. Germline V gives CDR1 SGDLS, CDR2 YYNGEE. The CDR3 nucleotides are TGTGCCAGCAGCCCACAGACAGGGTTCTACGAGCAGTACTTC. Amino acids: CASSPQTGFYEQYF.

The genes are TRBV10-3 and TRBJ2-3, with D hard to call. Trimming shortened V by 6 bases and J by 2 bases, and 6 bases separated the two germline ends. Germline CDR1 is ENHRY and CDR2 is SYGVKD. This CDR3 contains 12 residues. The CDR3 bases are TGTGCCATCAGGTCGGTCACAGATACGCAGTATTTT. Translating it yields CAIRSVTDTQYF.

Turning to this clone: With a far larger clone one base away, a read error is the likely cause. V usage is TRBV6-6 and J usage is TRBJ2-7; the match to TRBD2 covers 11 bases. The germline CDR1 and CDR2 sequences are MNHNY and SVGAGI (reference sequence). The CDR3 is 14 residues long. After removal of 7 bases from V and 3 bases from J, the junction contained 5 bases not matched to a gene. The CDR3 is CASIGGTSGYEQYF. CDR3 nucleotide sequence: TGTGCCAGCATCGGAGGGACTAGCGGCTACGAGCAGTACTTC.

This sequence joins TRBV7-9 and TRBJ2-3, with D possibly being TRBD2 (6 bases). The CDR3 is 16 residues long. Trimming pared 1 base from V and 1 base from J, leaving 12 bases between. CDR1 SEHNR and CDR2 FQNEAQ come from the germline V gene (reference sequence). The CDR3 reads CASSLGTPGGTDTQYF. Here the CDR3 DNA reads TGTGCCAGCAGCTTAGGGACCCCGGGGGGCACAGATACGCAGTATTTT. Full variable domain (outside the CDR3, taken from reference TRBV7-9 and TRBJ2-3): DTGVSQNPRHKITKRGQNVTFRCDPISEHNRLYWYRQTLGQGPEFLTYFQNEAQLEKSRLLSDRFSAERPKGSFSTLEIQRTEQGDSAMYLCASSLGTPGGTDTQYFGPGTRLTVL.

J is TRBJ2-3 and V is TRBV4-1; the match to TRBD2 covers 11 bases. Unmatched junction bases numbered 5, after V lost 4 bases and J lost 2 bases. The CDR3 has 16 residues. Per the germline V gene, CDR1 is MGHRA and CDR2 is YSYEKL. The DNA for the CDR3 is TGCGCCAGCAGCCCCTGGACTAGCGGGTTCACAGATACGCAGTATTTT. Translation gives CASSPWTSGFTDTQYF.

The chain couples TRBV14 to TRBJ1-4, with D unclear. Germline loops: CDR1 SGHDN, CDR2 FVKESK. The CDR3 runs to 17 residues. V lost 2 bases, J lost 0 bases, and 13 bases lay in between. CDR3 bases: TGTGCCAGCAGCCAACTTACAGACCGCGCAACTAATGAAAAACTGTTTTTT. Translating it yields CASSQLTDRATNEKLFF.